Following are 9 T cell receptor beta chains from one sample sequenced in a study of molecular identifiers for immune sequencing clone quantification. Each CDR3 protein is one row after TCRdb ran MiXCR on the PCR reads. The table shows over 600,000 distinct CDR3 sequences, with roughly 21% occurring only once. The sample taken for sequencing was naive CD8+ T cells from blood, with Jurkat cell RNA spiked in. Subset denoted: FACS-sorted CD8+CD4-CCR7+CD45RA+ naive T cells. Source of these receptors: a human donor in good health. Some libraries in this study had Jurkat cell RNA spiked in.

Turning to this clonotype: This may arise from a read error, as a much more abundant clone is one base away. J is TRBJ1-6 and V is TRBV4-1; possibly TRBD1 for D (6 bases). Germline V gene sequence: CDR1 MGHRA, CDR2 YSYEKL. This CDR3 comprises 16 residues. The CDR3 spells CVSSQQGSSYNSPLHF. CDR3 DNA: TGCGTCAGCAGCCAACAGGGCAGCTCCTATAATTCACCCCTCCACTTT.

The J gene is TRBJ2-5, the V gene TRBV30, with D possibly matching TRBD2 (5 bases). With 7 bases removed from V and 4 bases from J, the gap between germline ends came to 16 bases. The germline V gene has CDR1 GTSNPN and CDR2 SVGIG (reference sequence). This CDR3 has 13 residues. The CDR3 spells CAYNRGARETQYF. The CDR3 DNA is TGTGCCTACAACCGGGGTGCACGAGAGACCCAGTACTTC.

This chain links TRBV2 with TRBJ2-5, with 8 positions matching TRBD2. The germline CDR1 and CDR2 sequences are SNHLY and FYNNEI. V dropped 6 bases and J dropped 0; count of bases not matched to a gene: 12. This CDR3 contains 17 residues. The CDR3 loop reads CASRELRASGYQETQYF. The DNA for the CDR3 is TGTGCCAGCAGGGAGCTTCGGGCTAGCGGGTACCAAGAGACCCAGTACTTC. The full variable domain, rest sourced from reference TRBV2 and TRBJ2-5, is EPEVTQTPSHQVTQMGQEVILRCVPISNHLYFYWYRQILGQKVEFLVSFYNNEISEKSEIFDDQFSVERPDGSNFTLKIRSTKLEDSAMYFCASRELRASGYQETQYFGPGTRLLVL.

V is TRBV4-3 and J is TRBJ2-1; 7 bases are a match to TRBD2. CDR1 LGHNA and CDR2 YSLEER come from the germline V gene. With V trimmed by 0 bases and J by 9 bases, 8 bases remained unmatched. This CDR3 comprises 15 residues. CDR3 amino acids: CASSQDWTSSVEQFF. CDR3 DNA: TGCGCCAGCAGCCAAGATTGGACTAGTTCCGTTGAGCAGTTCTTC.

This clonotype has ten or more counts. The chain links TRBV27 to TRBJ2-7; TRBD1 might be the D (5 bases). This CDR3 contains 13 residues. CDR1 and CDR2 from the germline V gene are MNHEY and SMNVEV (reference sequence). Between the trimmed V and J ends, which lost 6 bases and 2 bases, there was a span of 11 bases. The CDR3: CASSHDRAYEQYF. CDR3 DNA sequence: TGTGCCAGCAGCCACGACAGAGCCTACGAGCAGTACTTC.

This clonotype came up many times. The chain combines TRBV7-6 with TRBJ2-7, with D possibly being TRBD2 (6 bases). V dropped 0 bases and J dropped 5 bases, with 11 bases sitting between them. From germline, CDR1 is SGHVS and CDR2 FNYEAQ. This CDR3 has 14 amino acids. CDR3 DNA: TGTGCCAGCAGCTTAGCAGGACGGAGGGACGAGCAGTACTTC. This sequence encodes CASSLAGRRDEQYF.

The V call is TRBV20-1, the J call TRBJ2-3; D is possibly TRBD2 (6 bases). The CDR3 covers 14 residues. Germline V lookup: CDR1 DFQATT, CDR2 SNEGSKA (reference sequence). Trimming cost V 3 bases and J 4 bases, with 14 bases left between them. The CDR3 sequence: CSASGGTFADTQYF. The DNA of the CDR3 is TGCAGTGCTAGTGGGGGGACCTTCGCAGATACGCAGTATTTT.

On this clonotype itself: At one end the junction does not follow the germline gene, possibly because of a read error. The chain links TRBV27 to TRBJ1-1; a weak D match, TRBD1 (5 bases). Germline V CDR1 and CDR2: MNHEY, SMNVEV (reference sequence). This CDR3 spans 14 amino acids. CDR3 sequence reads: CASSLRGVNAEAFF. In nucleotides, the CDR3 is TGTGCCAGCAGTTTACGAGGGGTGAACGCTGAAGCTTTCTTT.

This clonotype has ten or more counts. The rearrangement joins TRBV18 to TRBJ1-1; D is unresolved. V was pared by 6 bases and J by 6 bases, with 11 bases between. Germline loops: CDR1 KGHSH, CDR2 LQKENI. CDR3 size: 12 residues. The CDR3 spells CASSRGEPEAFF. The CDR3 DNA is TGTGCCAGCTCCCGCGGTGAGCCTGAAGCTTTCTTT.